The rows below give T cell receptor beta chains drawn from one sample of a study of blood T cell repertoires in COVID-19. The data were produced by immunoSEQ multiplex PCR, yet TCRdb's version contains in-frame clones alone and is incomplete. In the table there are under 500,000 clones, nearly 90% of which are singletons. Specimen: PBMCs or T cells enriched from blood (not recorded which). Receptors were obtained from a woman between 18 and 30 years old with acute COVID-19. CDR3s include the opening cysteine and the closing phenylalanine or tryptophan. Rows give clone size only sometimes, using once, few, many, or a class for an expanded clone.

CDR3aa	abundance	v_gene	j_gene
CASSLGGWTVNTEAFF	.	TRBV28	TRBJ1-1
CASSQDRRAEKLFF	.	TRBV7-8	TRBJ1-4
CASSLDSFGNQPQHF	once	TRBV7-6	TRBJ1-5
CASSRDLADSYNEQFF	once	TRBV5-4	TRBJ2-1
CASSRRDNEQFF	.	TRBV7-6	TRBJ2-1
CSVVSPGNTIYF	few	TRBV29-1	TRBJ1-3
CASSRGQSYEQYF	.	TRBV18	TRBJ2-7
CASGDRGKGGYTF	.	TRBV12-5	TRBJ1-2
CASSPRGLSSGANLRTDTQYF	.	TRBV7-6	TRBJ2-3
CASSEGLADTYEQYF	.	TRBV7-2	TRBJ2-7
CASSLSSSGSYNEQFF	.	TRBV27	TRBJ2-1
CASSEDRTGGQPQHF	.	TRBV6-1	TRBJ1-5
CASSYGSGGNTIYF	.	TRBV6-6	TRBJ1-3
CATQDREDYNEQFF	.	TRBV10-3	TRBJ2-1
CASSPRDRGLYEQYF	.	TRBV5-6	TRBJ2-7
CASSLAGAMYNEQFF	.	TRBV7-8	TRBJ2-1
CASSLQAKGANVLTF	.	TRBV5-6	TRBJ2-6
CASSSGQGYNEQFF	.	TRBV5-4	TRBJ2-1
CASSEERGYTF	.	TRBV6-2/TRBV6-3	TRBJ1-2
CARSRRVGSGDTQYF	.	TRBV19	TRBJ2-3
CASSLVTRATYEQYF	.	TRBV11-2	TRBJ2-7
CASSPGGRGDLDTQYF	.	TRBV7-2	TRBJ2-3
CASSLNDWLPPYEQYF	once	TRBV28	TRBJ2-7
CASSVERGAFF	.	TRBV2	TRBJ1-1
CASSRRLTGSGQPQHF	.	TRBV5-6	TRBJ1-5
CATKQGSYNSPLHF	.	TRBV19	TRBJ1-6
CASSSYYEQYF	.	TRBV7-2	TRBJ2-7